Following are 24 T cell receptor beta chains from one sample sequenced in a study of T cells in Graves' hyperthyroidism and ophthalmopathy (dated by TCRdb to the late 2010s). The method was multiplex PCR. TCRdb records Illumina HiSeq 2000 as the sequencer. The TCR beta CDR3 regions were amplified from RNA transcripts. The TCR CDR3 was subjected to a first round of RT-PCR using the HTBI primer set and the Qiagen OneStep RT-PCR kit. In TCRdb, the public reads were trimmed at Q25 with fastp and aligned with MiXCR, with productive beta chains retained. Entries that share a CDR3 protein sequence are merged under the most common genes and DNA. The sample includes around 700,000 distinct CDR3 sequences, with over 15% observed a single time. 16% of the sample goes to the ten largest clones. The sample was blood. The receptors stem from a woman in her forties or fifties with Graves' hyperthyroidism that later progressed to Graves' ophthalmopathy.

The chain's CDR3 is CASSSHLGNTIYF. DNA for the CDR3: TGTGCCAGCAGCTCACATTTAGGAAACACCATATATTTT. The rearrangement uses TRBV13 and TRBJ1-3, with D unclear. V shed 4 bases and J shed 4 bases, with 8 bases lying between them. This CDR3 has 13 residues. Looked up from germline, CDR1 is PRHDT and CDR2 is FYEKMQ (reference sequence).

The CDR3 spells CSARDSGTGGNSPLHF. The CDR3 DNA reads TGCAGTGCTAGAGATTCTGGGACAGGGGGTAATTCACCCCTCCACTTT. The chain couples TRBV20-1 to TRBJ1-6; 11 bases map to TRBD1. The germline V gene has CDR1 DFQATT and CDR2 SNEGSKA (reference sequence). The CDR3 is 16 amino acids. J gave up 6 bases and V 0 bases, and 4 bases lay outside the gene matches.

J is TRBJ2-3 and V is TRBV12-3 or TRBV12-4; the match to TRBD2 covers 11 bases. There are 15 residues in the CDR3. With V trimmed by 8 bases and J by 0 bases, 4 bases remained unmatched. The DNA of the CDR3 is TGTGCCAGCGGGGGACTAGCGGATAGCACAGATACGCAGTATTTT. It encodes CASGGLADSTDTQYF.

This clonotype was recorded a few times. This chain connects TRBV7-9 to TRBJ1-2, with TRBD1 identical over 8 bases. CDR3 length: 14 amino acids. V was pared by 2 bases and J by 6 bases, with 5 bases of the junction left unmatched. CDR1 and CDR2 (germline): SEHNR, FQNEAQ (reference sequence). The CDR3: CASSLSQGANGYTF. The CDR3 nucleotides are TGTGCCAGCAGCTTATCCCAGGGGGCCAATGGCTACACCTTC. Full variable domain (outside the CDR3, taken from reference TRBV7-9 and TRBJ1-2): DTGVSQNPRHKITKRGQNVTFRCDPISEHNRLYWYRQTLGQGPEFLTYFQNEAQLEKSRLLSDRFSAERPKGSFSTLEIQRTEQGDSAMYLCASSLSQGANGYTFGSGTRLTVV.

This rearrangement joins TRBV29-1 to TRBJ2-5, with TRBD2 identical over 10 bases. Trimming cost V 2 bases and J 2 bases; bases outside gene matches: 8. This CDR3 contains 16 residues. The germline gives CDR1 SQVTM, CDR2 ANQGSEA. CDR3: CSVESASGGLQETQYF. Here the CDR3 DNA reads TGCAGCGTTGAATCCGCTAGCGGGGGACTACAAGAGACCCAGTACTTC.

This chain joins TRBV24-1 and TRBJ1-2, with a weak D call TRBD1 (5 bases). V lost 5 bases, J lost 4 bases, and 31 bases lay in between. CDR1 and CDR2 from the germline V gene are KGHDR and SFDVKD. The CDR3 is 20 amino acids. The CDR3 coding sequence is TGTGCCACCAGTGGCGGCAAGACAAGAACCACAGGAGAGTCTTTCTATGGCTACACCTTC. Protein product: CATSGGKTRTTGESFYGYTF.

The rearrangement joins TRBV6-1 to TRBJ2-5; 11 positions match TRBD1. V gave up 11 bases and J gave up 4 bases; unmatched junction bases: 9. Germline values: CDR1 MNHNS, CDR2 SASEGT. This CDR3 is 14 amino acids long. In DNA, the CDR3 is TGTGCCCCGGGTTGGACAGGGGGCCCAGAGACCCAGTACTTC. Translating it yields CAPGWTGGPETQYF.

This clonotype was found many times. The chain employs TRBV5-1 and TRBJ2-5; 7 positions match TRBD2. There are 15 residues in the CDR3. Trimming removed 4 bases from V and 2 bases from J; junction bases left unmatched: 8. Germline V CDR1 and CDR2: SGHRS, YFSETQ. CDR3 DNA sequence: TGCGCCAGCAGCCCCCGACCGGGACTACAAGAGACCCAGTACTTC. Protein product: CASSPRPGLQETQYF.

As concerns this clonotype: The junction shows a germline mismatch at one end, possibly a read error. This rearrangement joins TRBV15 to TRBJ2-1; D is unclear. In germline, CDR1 is LNHNV, CDR2 YYDKDF (reference sequence). The CDR3 has 15 amino acids. CDR3 nucleotides: TGTGCCGCCAGCAGAGATCTGCAGACGTACAATGAGCAGTTCTTC. Its protein is CAASRDLQTYNEQFF.

The chain joins TRBV4-1 to TRBJ2-4; no clear D gene. V lost 4 bases and J lost 0, with 16 bases in between. This CDR3 region has 17 residues. In germline, CDR1 is MGHRA, CDR2 YSYEKL. Here the CDR3 DNA reads TGCGCCAGCAGCCTAGGGCGACACCGTTCAGCCAAAAACATTCAGTACTTC. It specifies CASSLGRHRSAKNIQYF.

This clonotype was seen a handful of times. The chain carries TRBV10-2 and TRBJ1-2; D uncertain. The ends were cut back, 4 bases at V and 2 bases at J, with 11 bases in the middle. The CDR3 contains 14 residues. CDR1 and CDR2 (germline): WSHSY, SAAADI. As DNA, the CDR3 is TGCGCCAGCAGTGCCCGGGGAGCGAACTATGGCTACACCTTC. It specifies CASSARGANYGYTF.

Concerning this clonotype: A much larger clone differs by one base, so this may be a read error. The chain carries TRBV20-1 and TRBJ2-7; D possibly corresponds to TRBD2 (6 bases). CDR1 is DFQATT and CDR2 is SNEGSKA in the germline V gene (reference sequence). The CDR3 covers 15 residues. V lost 6 bases to trimming and J lost 0 bases, with 18 bases between them. The CDR3 region has the DNA TGCAGTGCCCCGGTCCCTCGGGGGATCTCCTACGAGCAGTACTTC. Protein product: CSAPVPRGISYEQYF.

This clonotype has a handful of counts. The rearrangement uses TRBV20-1 and TRBJ1-3; D unresolved. V was trimmed by 3 bases and J by 0 bases, leaving 6 bases between them. Germline loops: CDR1 DFQATT, CDR2 SNEGSKA (reference sequence). CDR3 size: 13 residues. CDR3 sequence reads: CSARTNSGNTIYF. The CDR3 bases are TGCAGTGCTAGGACAAACTCTGGAAACACCATATATTTT.

This clonotype showed up many times. The chain couples TRBV20-1 to TRBJ2-1; 7 bases agree with TRBD2. The CDR3 consists of 14 residues. With 7 bases clipped from V and 7 bases from J, the junction kept 13 bases outside the gene matches. Germline values: CDR1 DFQATT, CDR2 SNEGSKA (reference sequence). In nucleotides, the CDR3 is TGCAGTGTGCCGGTATTGGTGGGGGGGAATGAGCAGTTCTTC. Translating it yields CSVPVLVGGNEQFF.

Details on this clonotype: Relative to the germline gene, one junction end is altered; a read error may explain this. This chain links TRBV6-1 with TRBJ1-1, with TRBD1 identical over 7 bases. The CDR3 loop spans 13 amino acids. CDR1 is MNHNS, CDR2 SASEGT, per germline. The CDR3 here is CASSEFRTGEAFF. Here the CDR3 DNA reads TGCGCCAGCAGTGAATTTCGGACAGGTGAAGCTTTCTTT.

In its sample, this clonotype was seen many times. The gene calls are TRBV11-3 and TRBJ2-1, with 8 bases aligning to TRBD1. V gave up 2 bases and J gave up 9 bases; unmatched junction bases: 6. This CDR3 contains 14 residues. Germline CDR1 reads SGHNT; CDR2 reads YENEEA. The DNA for the CDR3 is TGTGCCAGCAGCTTAAGGGGACAGGTCGGTGAGCAGTTCTTC. It encodes CASSLRGQVGEQFF.

This clonotype was seen at least ten times. The chain has TRBV12-3 or TRBV12-4 and TRBJ1-5, with TRBD1 matching over 12 bases. The trim removed 7 bases at V and 6 bases at J, leaving 7 bases unmatched. The CDR3 has 15 amino acids. CDR3: CASTRDRGRSQPQHF. DNA of the CDR3: TGTGCCAGCACTAGGGACAGGGGGCGCAGTCAGCCCCAGCATTTT.

The V and J genes are TRBV7-6 and TRBJ2-5; a weak D match, TRBD2 (7 bases). The CDR3 extends over 15 amino acids. CDR1 and CDR2 from the germline V gene are SGHVS and FNYEAQ. Trimming stripped 2 bases from V and 4 bases from J, with 14 bases between. The CDR3 region has the DNA TGTGCCAGCAGCTTAATTCTCGCGGGGGCAGAGACCCAGTACTTC. Residues: CASSLILAGAETQYF.

A few counts support this clonotype. This chain joins TRBV6-1 and TRBJ2-6; the D call may be TRBD1 or TRBD2 (5 bases each). Trimming left V 1 base short and J 0 bases short, with 22 bases between. The CDR3 spans 21 residues. CDR1 is MNHNS and CDR2 is SASEGT in the germline V gene. CDR3 coding DNA: TGTGCCAGCAGTGAAGGGGCCCCCCGGGACGGATTTCACTCTGGGGCCAACGTCCTGACTTTC. It specifies CASSEGAPRDGFHSGANVLTF.

The rearrangement joins TRBV7-8 to TRBJ2-7, with 7 bases that match TRBD1. J was trimmed by 6 bases and V by 5 bases; bases with no gene match: 10. The CDR3 spans 14 residues. Germline lookup yields CDR1 SGHVS and CDR2 FQNEAQ. The CDR3 bases are TGTGCCAGCAGCCCGTGGCCGACAGGGAGCGAGCAGTACTTC. Encoded protein: CASSPWPTGSEQYF.

V and J are TRBV5-5 and TRBJ1-4; TRBD1 is a possible D gene (5 bases). Germline V lookup: CDR1 SGHKS, CDR2 YYEKEE (reference sequence). V lost 1 base and J lost 3, with 13 bases in between. The CDR3 has 16 residues. In DNA form, the CDR3 reads TGTGCCAGCAGCTTGATCCCACAGGCGCCTAATGAAAAACTGTTTTTT. Its translation: CASSLIPQAPNEKLFF.

The chain couples TRBV3-1 to TRBJ1-2; a weak D match, TRBD1 (6 bases). The V end was cut by 1 base, the J end by 8 bases, with 20 bases between. Germline CDR1 reads LGHDT; CDR2 reads YNNKEL (reference sequence). This CDR3 is 16 amino acids long. The CDR3 DNA sequence: TGTGCCAGCAGCCAAGGACAGGCTAGCTTATTACGCGGCTACACCTTC. This gives the protein CASSQGQASLLRGYTF.

The chain carries TRBV6-1 and TRBJ1-1; D perhaps matches TRBD1 (5 bases). This CDR3 contains 13 residues. V gave up 8 bases and J gave up 6 bases, with 16 bases separating them. Germline assignment: CDR1 MNHNS and CDR2 SASEGT. CDR3 sequence reads: CASYNLGTAEAFF. DNA of the CDR3: TGTGCCAGCTATAACCTGGGGACGGCTGAAGCTTTCTTT.

This clonotype has at least ten counts. The rearrangement uses TRBV2 and TRBJ1-5, with D possibly being TRBD1 (5 bases). Trimming cost V 3 bases and J 7 bases, with 10 bases left between them. CDR3 length equals 13 residues. Germline CDR1 is SNHLY and CDR2 is FYNNEI. Written as DNA, the CDR3 is TGTGCCAGCAGTGACAGGGTGAAACAGCCCCAGCATTTT. Amino acid sequence: CASSDRVKQPQHF.